This T cell receptor beta chain was profiled in a study of cytomegalovirus exposure and HLA in healthy donors. Study-wide points: A few CMV-associated chains were confirmed in vitro to be specific for CMV antigens. In a later analysis, about 17,000 TCR beta sequences were associated with HLA alleles at 0.05 false discovery rate. A missense DCLRE1C variant was associated with V- and J-gene trimming of TCR beta chains in a later analysis, and an independent cohort replicated the association.

Concerning this clone itself: Its antigen is still unknown.

It was with 60 Vbeta and 13 Jbeta primers that the PCR ran. The data were produced by immunoSEQ multiplex PCR, yet TCRdb's version contains in-frame clones alone and is incomplete. The sample lists over 150,000 clones, around 77% occurring once. Trimming took off 1 base at V and 4 bases at J, with 3 bases between the two ends. CDR1 and CDR2 from the germline V gene are SGHDT and YYEEEE. The CDR3 consists of 13 residues. The source of this sequence is a woman in her fifties or sixties in good health and CMV-seropositive. Sequencing was performed on PBMCs. V and J are TRBV5-6 and TRBJ2-6; D unresolved. CDR3 in amino acids: CASSLTGANVLTF. The CDR3 bases are TGTGCCAGCAGCTTGACAGGGGCCAACGTCCTGACTTTC. Filled out from reference TRBV5-6 and TRBJ2-6, the complete variable domain reads DAGVTQSPTHLIKTRGQQVTLRCSPKSGHDTVSWYQQALGQGPQFIFQYYEEEERQRGNFPDRFSGHQFPNYSSELNVNALLLGDSALYLCASSLTGANVLTFGAGSRLTVL.